This T cell receptor beta chain was recorded in a study of T cell repertoires and Cas9 in healthy adults. Whole-study context: CD4 and CD8 compartments: SpCas9-reactive T cells profiled for potency, cytotoxicity, lineage.

This clone was detected only once. Its antigen remains unknown. Measured with immunoSEQ multiplex PCR; TCRdb has only the in-frame clones, and not every one. Found here are tens of thousands of clones, under 95% of them singletons; the top ten hold about 0.87%. Findings and caveats of the study: In vitro, SpCas9-reactive Tregs were reported to curb effector T cell proliferation and function.

The germline V gene encodes CDR1 MDHEN and CDR2 SYDVKM. V was pared by 5 bases and J by 7 bases, with 20 bases between. This CDR3 is 15 amino acids long. The sequence was collected from a human donor in good health. The V and J genes are TRBV28 and TRBJ1-2; D gene uncertain. Sequenced sample: CD4+ effector T cells (CD127+, CD25-, CD137-, CD154-) from PBMCs; culture status not recorded. The DNA of the CDR3 is TGTGCCAGCAGTCCCCCGGACGGAGCAGGAGTTGGCTACACCTTC. Translation gives CASSPPDGAGVGYTF.